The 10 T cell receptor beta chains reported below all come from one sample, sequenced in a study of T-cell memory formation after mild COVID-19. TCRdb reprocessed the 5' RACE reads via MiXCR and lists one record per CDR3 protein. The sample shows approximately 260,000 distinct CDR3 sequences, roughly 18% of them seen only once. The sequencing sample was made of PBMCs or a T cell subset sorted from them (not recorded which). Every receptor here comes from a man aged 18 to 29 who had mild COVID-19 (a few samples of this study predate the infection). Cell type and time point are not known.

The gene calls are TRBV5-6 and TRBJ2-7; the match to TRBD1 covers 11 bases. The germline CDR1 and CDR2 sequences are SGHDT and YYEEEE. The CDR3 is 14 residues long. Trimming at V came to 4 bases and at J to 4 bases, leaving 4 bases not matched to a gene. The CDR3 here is CASSKDRGLYEQYV. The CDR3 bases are TGTGCCAGCAGCAAGGACAGGGGGCTGTACGAGCAGTACGTC.

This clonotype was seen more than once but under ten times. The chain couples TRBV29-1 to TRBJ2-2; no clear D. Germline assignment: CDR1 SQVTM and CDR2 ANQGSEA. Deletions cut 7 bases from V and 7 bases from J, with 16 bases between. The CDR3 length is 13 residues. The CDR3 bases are TGCAGCGCCTCGGGTAGACTCGACGGGGAGCTGTTTTTT. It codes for CSASGRLDGELFF.

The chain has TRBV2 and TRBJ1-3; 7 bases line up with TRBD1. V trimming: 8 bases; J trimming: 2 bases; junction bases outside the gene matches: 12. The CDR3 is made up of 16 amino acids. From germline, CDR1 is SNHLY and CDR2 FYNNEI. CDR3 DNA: TGTGCCAGCCGAATAGGGGGCATCGGGGCTGGAAACACCATATATTTT. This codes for CASRIGGIGAGNTIYF.

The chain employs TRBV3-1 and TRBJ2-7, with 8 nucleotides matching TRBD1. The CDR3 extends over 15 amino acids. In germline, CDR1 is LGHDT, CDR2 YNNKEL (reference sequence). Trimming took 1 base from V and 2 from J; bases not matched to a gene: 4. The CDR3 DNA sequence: TGTGCCAGCAGCCAAGCCGGGGACAGGCCCTACGAGCAGTACTTC. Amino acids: CASSQAGDRPYEQYF.

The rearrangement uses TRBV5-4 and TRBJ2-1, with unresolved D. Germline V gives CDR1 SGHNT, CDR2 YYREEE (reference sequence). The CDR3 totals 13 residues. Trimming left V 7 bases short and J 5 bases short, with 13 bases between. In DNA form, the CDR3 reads TGTGCCAGCCGTGACGACGGAGACAATGAGCAGTTCTTC. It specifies CASRDDGDNEQFF.

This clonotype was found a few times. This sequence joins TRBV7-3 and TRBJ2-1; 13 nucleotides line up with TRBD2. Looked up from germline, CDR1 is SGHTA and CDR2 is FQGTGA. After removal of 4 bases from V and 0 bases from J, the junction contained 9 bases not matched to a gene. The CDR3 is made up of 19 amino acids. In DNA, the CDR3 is TGTGCCAGCAGCTCGCCGGGACTAGCGGGGCCCAGCTCCTACAATGAGCAGTTCTTC. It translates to CASSSPGLAGPSSYNEQFF.

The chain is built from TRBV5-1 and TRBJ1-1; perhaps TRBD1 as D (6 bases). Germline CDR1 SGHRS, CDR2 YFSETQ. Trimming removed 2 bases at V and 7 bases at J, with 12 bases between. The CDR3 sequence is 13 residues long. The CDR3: CASSFSTGYEAFF. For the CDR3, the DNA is TGCGCCAGCAGCTTCTCGACAGGTTATGAAGCTTTCTTT.

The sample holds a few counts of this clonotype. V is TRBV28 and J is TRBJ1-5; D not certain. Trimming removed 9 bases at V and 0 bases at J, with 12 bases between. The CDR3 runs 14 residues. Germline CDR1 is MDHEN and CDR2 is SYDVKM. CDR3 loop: CASLPPLSNQPQHF. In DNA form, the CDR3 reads TGTGCCAGTCTCCCGCCCCTTAGCAATCAGCCCCAGCATTTT.

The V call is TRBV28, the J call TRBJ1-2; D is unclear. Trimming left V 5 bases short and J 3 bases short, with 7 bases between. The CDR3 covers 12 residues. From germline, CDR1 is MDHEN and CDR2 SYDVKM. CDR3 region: CASSPLYYGYTF. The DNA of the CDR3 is TGTGCCAGCAGTCCCCTCTACTATGGCTACACCTTC.

In DNA, the CDR3 is TGTGCCAGCAGCTGGGGGGGCGACGGCTACGAGCAGTACTTC. Amino acid sequence: CASSWGGDGYEQYF. This chain uses TRBV11-2 with TRBJ2-7; possibly TRBD2 for D (7 bases). The CDR3 has 14 amino acids. Germline CDR1 is SGHAT and CDR2 is FQNNGV. Deletions cut 4 bases from V and 3 bases from J, with 13 bases between.